These 9 T cell receptor beta chains came from one sample sequenced in a study of T cells after posttransplantation cyclophosphamide. Some clones are missing from TCRdb's copy, which holds only in-frame ones; the method was immunoSEQ multiplex PCR. The data hold approximately 52,000 clones, with about 82% observed a single time. Sequenced input: PBMCs. The receptors were gathered from a young man with a blood cancer, CMV-positive, and with a related stem cell donor.

This clone was seen only a few times. Other DNA variants within this sample encode the same CDR3. The V gene is TRBV6-5, the J gene TRBJ1-1; D not resolved. The CDR3 is made up of 14 amino acids. V lost 3 bases to trimming and J lost 0 bases, with 8 bases between them. Germline V gives CDR1 MNHEY, CDR2 SVGAGI. The CDR3 loop reads CASSYSRVNTEAFF. The CDR3 coding sequence is TGTGCCAGCAGTTATTCGCGGGTGAACACTGAAGCTTTCTTT.

V gene TRBV5-4 combines with J gene TRBJ2-7, with TRBD1 matching 9 bases. From germline, CDR1 is SGHNT and CDR2 YYREEE (reference sequence). The CDR3 contains 14 residues. Losses at the gene ends were 4 bases for V and 5 bases for J; bases not matched to a gene: 7. CDR3 coding DNA: TGTGCCAGCAGCCTGGGACAGGGAGTCGACGAGCAGTACTTC. It specifies CASSLGQGVDEQYF.

The chain carries TRBV11-2 and TRBJ1-1; D is undetermined. The germline CDR1 and CDR2 sequences are SGHAT and FQNNGV. The CDR3 has 17 amino acids. Trimming took off 6 bases at V and 5 bases at J, with 25 bases between the two ends. For the CDR3, the DNA is TGTGCCAGCAGTCTCACGAGGGCGGCAAAGGCGGAGACTGAAGCTTTCTTT. This translates into CASSLTRAAKAETEAFF.

Here the CDR3 reads CATSRDLNSNQPQHF. For the CDR3, the DNA is TGTGCCACCAGCAGGGACTTAAATAGCAATCAGCCCCAGCATTTT. The chain joins TRBV15 to TRBJ1-5; no definite D call. The CDR3 sequence is 15 residues long. The V end lost 3 bases, the J end lost 0 bases, and 9 bases lay between the germline ends. CDR1 LNHNV and CDR2 YYDKDF come from the germline V gene (reference sequence).

In DNA form, the CDR3 reads TGTGCCTGGAGTGTCCTATTCCGGGACAGGGATTACGAGCAGTACTTC. Translating it yields CAWSVLFRDRDYEQYF. The rearrangement links TRBV30 to TRBJ2-7; 9 positions agree with TRBD1. After removal of 0 bases from V and 4 bases from J, the junction contained 10 bases not matched to a gene. The CDR3 is 16 residues long. CDR1 and CDR2 (germline): GTSNPN, SVGIG (reference sequence).

The V gene is TRBV7-6, the J gene TRBJ2-4, with a tentative D call TRBD1 (6 bases). The CDR3 totals 18 residues. Germline V CDR1 and CDR2: SGHVS, FNYEAQ. V shed 5 bases and J shed 7 bases, with 27 bases lying between them. DNA of the CDR3: TGTGCCAGCAGCGCAGCATCCCGGGGACAACGAATAAACAACATTCAGTACTTC. This translates into CASSAASRGQRINNIQYF.

V gene TRBV10-1 combines with J gene TRBJ1-3, with 7 bases aligning to TRBD1. Germline V gene sequence: CDR1 WNHNN, CDR2 SYGVQD (reference sequence). With V trimmed by 6 bases and J by 0 bases, 20 bases remained unmatched. The CDR3 contains 20 residues. The CDR3, as DNA: TGCGCCAGCAGCGGGGATGACAGGGTTGGATGCATTTTCTCTGGAAACACCATATATTTT. Protein: CASSGDDRVGCIFSGNTIYF.

The CDR3 region is CASSPGLGNNEQFF. CDR3 bases: TGTGCCAGCAGCCCAGGACTAGGTAACAATGAGCAGTTCTTC. The gene calls are TRBV4-2 and TRBJ2-1; 7 bases are a match to TRBD2. The CDR3 is 14 amino acids. The J segment lost 5 bases and the V segment lost 4 bases, leaving 5 bases of the junction unmatched. Per the germline V gene, CDR1 is LGHNA and CDR2 is YNFKEQ.

This chain joins TRBV6-6 and TRBJ2-5; D is possibly TRBD2 (6 bases). Germline lookup yields CDR1 MNHNY and CDR2 SVGAGI (reference sequence). The CDR3 extends over 14 amino acids. V was trimmed by 4 bases and J by 5 bases, leaving 14 bases between them. The CDR3 nucleotides are TGTGCCAGCAGTTCCCCCGGCCGGGAGGAGACCCAGTACTTC. Amino acids: CASSSPGREETQYF.